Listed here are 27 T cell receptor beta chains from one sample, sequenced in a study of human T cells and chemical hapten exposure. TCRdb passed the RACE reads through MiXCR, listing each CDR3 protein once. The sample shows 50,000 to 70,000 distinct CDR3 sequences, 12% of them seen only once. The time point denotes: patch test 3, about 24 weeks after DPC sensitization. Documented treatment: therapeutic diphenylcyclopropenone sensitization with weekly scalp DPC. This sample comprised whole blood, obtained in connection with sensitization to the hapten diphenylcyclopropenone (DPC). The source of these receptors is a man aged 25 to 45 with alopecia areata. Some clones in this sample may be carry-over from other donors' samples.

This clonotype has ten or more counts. The CDR3 region has the DNA TGTGCCACAGACGGCAGGAGCCAAGAGACCCAGTACTTC. It is translated as CATDGRSQETQYF. V usage is TRBV2 and J usage is TRBJ2-5; D ambiguous. The CDR3 has 13 residues. V was clipped by 10 bases and J by 1 base, with 13 bases between them. The germline V gene encodes CDR1 SNHLY and CDR2 FYNNEI.

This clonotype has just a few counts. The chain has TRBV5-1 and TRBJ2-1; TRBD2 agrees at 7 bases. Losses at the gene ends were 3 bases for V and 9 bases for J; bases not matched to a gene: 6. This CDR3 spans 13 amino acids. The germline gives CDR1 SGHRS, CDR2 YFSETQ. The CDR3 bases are TGCGCCAGCAGCTCCCCGGGACTAATTGAGCAGTTCTTC. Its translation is CASSSPGLIEQFF.

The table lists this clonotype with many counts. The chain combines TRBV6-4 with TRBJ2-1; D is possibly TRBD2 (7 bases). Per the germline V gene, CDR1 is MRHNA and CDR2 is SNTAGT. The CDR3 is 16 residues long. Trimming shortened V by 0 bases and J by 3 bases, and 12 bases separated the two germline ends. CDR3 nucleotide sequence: TGTGCCAGCAGTGACTCGGCGAGGGGGGGCTACAATGAGCAGTTCTTC. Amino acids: CASSDSARGGYNEQFF.

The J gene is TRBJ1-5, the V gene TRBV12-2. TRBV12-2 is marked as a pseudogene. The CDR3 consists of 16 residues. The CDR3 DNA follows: TGTGCAAGTCGCCCAAGAGGCCCAGGCAAAGGACAGCCCCAGCATTTT. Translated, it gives CASRPRGPGKGQPQHF.

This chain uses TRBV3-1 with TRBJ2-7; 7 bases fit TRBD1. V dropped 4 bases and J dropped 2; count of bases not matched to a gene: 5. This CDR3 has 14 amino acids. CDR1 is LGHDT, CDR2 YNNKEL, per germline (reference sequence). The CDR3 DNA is TGTGCCAGCAGCCGTCGGGACAGACCCTACGAGCAGTACTTC. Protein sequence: CASSRRDRPYEQYF.

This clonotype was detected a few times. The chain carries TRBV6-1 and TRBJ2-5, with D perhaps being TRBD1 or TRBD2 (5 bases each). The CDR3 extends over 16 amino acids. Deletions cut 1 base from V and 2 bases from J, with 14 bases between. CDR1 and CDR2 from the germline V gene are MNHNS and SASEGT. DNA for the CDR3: TGTGCCAGCAGTGAAGTTGAAGGGACCGAACAAGAGACCCAGTACTTC. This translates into CASSEVEGTEQETQYF.

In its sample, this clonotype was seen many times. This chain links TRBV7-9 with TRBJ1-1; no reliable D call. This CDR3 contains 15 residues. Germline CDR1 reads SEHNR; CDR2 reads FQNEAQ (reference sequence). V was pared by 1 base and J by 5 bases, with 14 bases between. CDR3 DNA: TGTGCCAGCAGCTTAGTCGGCGGGCGGAGGACTGAAGCTTTCTTT. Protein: CASSLVGGRRTEAFF. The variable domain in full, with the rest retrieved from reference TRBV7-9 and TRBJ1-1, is DTGVSQNPRHKITKRGQNVTFRCDPISEHNRLYWYRQTLGQGPEFLTYFQNEAQLEKSRLLSDRFSAERPKGSFSTLEIQRTEQGDSAMYLCASSLVGGRRTEAFFGQGTRLTVV.

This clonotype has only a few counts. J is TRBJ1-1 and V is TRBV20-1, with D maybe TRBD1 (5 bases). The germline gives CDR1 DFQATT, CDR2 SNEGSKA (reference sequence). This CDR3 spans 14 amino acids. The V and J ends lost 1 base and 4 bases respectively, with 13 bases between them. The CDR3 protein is CSARVDTRFTEAFF. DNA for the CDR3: TGCAGTGCTAGAGTGGACACCCGATTCACTGAAGCTTTCTTT.

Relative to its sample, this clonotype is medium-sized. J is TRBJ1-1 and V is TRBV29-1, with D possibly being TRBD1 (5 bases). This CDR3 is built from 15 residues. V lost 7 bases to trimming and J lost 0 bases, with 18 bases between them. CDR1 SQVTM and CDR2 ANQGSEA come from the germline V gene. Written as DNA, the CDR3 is TGCAGCGCCGGGGCCGGGTGGGGCATGAACACTGAAGCTTTCTTT. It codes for CSAGAGWGMNTEAFF.

CDR3 DNA: TGTGCCAGCAGCCAAGTTAAGGGGGACAGTTACACAGATACGCAGTATTTT. The encoded protein is CASSQVKGDSYTDTQYF. The chain links TRBV3-1 to TRBJ2-3; 7 bases align to TRBD1. This CDR3 has 17 amino acids. CDR1 LGHDT and CDR2 YNNKEL come from the germline V gene (reference sequence). V lost 1 base, J lost 2 bases, and 9 bases stayed unmatched.

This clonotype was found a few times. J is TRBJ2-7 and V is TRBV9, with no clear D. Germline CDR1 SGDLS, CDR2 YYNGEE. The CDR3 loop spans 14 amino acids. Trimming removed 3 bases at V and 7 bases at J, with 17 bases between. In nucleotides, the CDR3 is TGTGCCAGCAGCGCCGCAGGTGAATTGAGGGAGCAGTACTTC. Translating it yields CASSAAGELREQYF.

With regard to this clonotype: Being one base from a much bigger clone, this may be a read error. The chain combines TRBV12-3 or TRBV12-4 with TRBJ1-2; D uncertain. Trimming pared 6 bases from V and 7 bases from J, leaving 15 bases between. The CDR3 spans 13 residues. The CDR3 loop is CASSPALAGGYTF. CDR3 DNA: TGTGCCAGCAGCCCGGCCCTCGCGGGTGGCTACACCTTC.

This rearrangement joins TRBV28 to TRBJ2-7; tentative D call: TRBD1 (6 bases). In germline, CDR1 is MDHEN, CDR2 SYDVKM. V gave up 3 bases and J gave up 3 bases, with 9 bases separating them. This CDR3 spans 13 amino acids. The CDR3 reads CASSLGADYEQYF. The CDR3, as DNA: TGTGCCAGCAGTTTGGGGGCAGACTACGAGCAGTACTTC.

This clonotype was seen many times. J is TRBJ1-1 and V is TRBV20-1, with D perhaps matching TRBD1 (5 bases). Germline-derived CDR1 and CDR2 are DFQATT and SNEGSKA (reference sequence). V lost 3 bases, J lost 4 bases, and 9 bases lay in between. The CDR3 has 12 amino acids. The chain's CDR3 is CSARAGGTEAFF. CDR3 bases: TGCAGTGCTAGGGCGGGGGGCACTGAAGCTTTCTTT.

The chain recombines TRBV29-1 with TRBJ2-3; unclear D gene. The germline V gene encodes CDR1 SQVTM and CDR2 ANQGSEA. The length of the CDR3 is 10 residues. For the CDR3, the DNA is TGCATTGTCAACACAGATACGCAGTATTTT. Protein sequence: CIVNTDTQYF.

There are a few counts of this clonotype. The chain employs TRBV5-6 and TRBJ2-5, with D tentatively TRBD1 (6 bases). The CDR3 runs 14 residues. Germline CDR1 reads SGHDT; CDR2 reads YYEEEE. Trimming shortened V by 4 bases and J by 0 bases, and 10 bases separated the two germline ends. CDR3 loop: CASSKDRNQETQYF. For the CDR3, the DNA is TGTGCCAGCAGCAAAGACAGGAACCAAGAGACCCAGTACTTC.

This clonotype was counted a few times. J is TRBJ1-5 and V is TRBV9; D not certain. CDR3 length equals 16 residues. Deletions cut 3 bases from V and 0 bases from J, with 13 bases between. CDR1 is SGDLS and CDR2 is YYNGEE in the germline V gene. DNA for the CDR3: TGTGCCAGCAGCGGACCGACGGTAGTTAGCAATCAGCCCCAGCATTTT. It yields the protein CASSGPTVVSNQPQHF.

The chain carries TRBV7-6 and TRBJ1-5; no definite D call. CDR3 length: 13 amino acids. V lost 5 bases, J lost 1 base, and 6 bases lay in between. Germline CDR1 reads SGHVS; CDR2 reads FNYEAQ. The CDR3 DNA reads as TGTGCCAGCAGCGATTACAGCAATCAGCCCCAGCATTTT. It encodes CASSDYSNQPQHF.

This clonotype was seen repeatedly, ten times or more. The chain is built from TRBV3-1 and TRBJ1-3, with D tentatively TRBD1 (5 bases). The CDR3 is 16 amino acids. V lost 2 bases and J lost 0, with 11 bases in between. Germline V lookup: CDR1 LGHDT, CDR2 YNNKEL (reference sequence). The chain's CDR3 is CASSQRGISSGNTIYF. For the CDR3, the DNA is TGTGCCAGCAGCCAACGGGGGATCTCCTCTGGAAACACCATATATTTT. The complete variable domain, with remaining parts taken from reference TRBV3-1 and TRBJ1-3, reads DTAVSQTPKYLVTQMGNDKSIKCEQNLGHDTMYWYKQDSKKFLKIMFSYNNKELIINETVPNRFSPKSPDKAHLNLHINSLELGDSAVYFCASSQRGISSGNTIYFGEGSWLTVV.

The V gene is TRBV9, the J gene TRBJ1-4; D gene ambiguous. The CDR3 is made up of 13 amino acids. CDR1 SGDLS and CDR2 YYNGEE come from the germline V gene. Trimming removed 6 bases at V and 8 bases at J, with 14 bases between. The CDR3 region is CASNRDSREKLFF. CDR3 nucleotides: TGTGCCAGCAACCGGGATTCGCGGGAAAAACTGTTTTTT.

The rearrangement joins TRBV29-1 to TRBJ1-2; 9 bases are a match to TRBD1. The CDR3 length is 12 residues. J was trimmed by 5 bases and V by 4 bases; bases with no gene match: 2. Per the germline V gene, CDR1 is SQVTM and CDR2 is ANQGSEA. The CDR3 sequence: CSVGDRVYGYTF. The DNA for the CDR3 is TGCAGCGTTGGGGACAGGGTTTATGGCTACACCTTC.

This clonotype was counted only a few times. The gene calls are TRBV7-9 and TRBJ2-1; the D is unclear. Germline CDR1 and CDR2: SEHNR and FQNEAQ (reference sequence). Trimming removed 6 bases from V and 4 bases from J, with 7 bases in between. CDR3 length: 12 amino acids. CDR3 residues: CASSPNYNEQFF. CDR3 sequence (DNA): TGTGCCAGCAGTCCCAATTACAATGAGCAGTTCTTC.

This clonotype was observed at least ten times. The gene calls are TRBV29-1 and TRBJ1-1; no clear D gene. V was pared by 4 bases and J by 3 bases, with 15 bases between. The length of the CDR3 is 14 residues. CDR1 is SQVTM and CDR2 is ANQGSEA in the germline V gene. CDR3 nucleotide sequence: TGCAGCGTTGTCCGGGCCCTTGCGGACACTGAAGCTTTCTTT. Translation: CSVVRALADTEAFF. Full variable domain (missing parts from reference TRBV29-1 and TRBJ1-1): SAVISQKPSRDICQRGTSLTIQCQVDSQVTMMFWYRQQPGQSLTLIATANQGSEATYESGFVIDKFPISRPNLTFSTLTVSNMSPEDSSIYLCSVVRALADTEAFFGQGTRLTVV.

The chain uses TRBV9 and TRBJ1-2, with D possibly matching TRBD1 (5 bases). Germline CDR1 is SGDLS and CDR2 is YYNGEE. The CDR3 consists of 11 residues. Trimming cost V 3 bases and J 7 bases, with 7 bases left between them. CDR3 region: CASSEGRGYTF. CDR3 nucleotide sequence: TGTGCCAGCAGCGAGGGACGTGGCTACACCTTC.

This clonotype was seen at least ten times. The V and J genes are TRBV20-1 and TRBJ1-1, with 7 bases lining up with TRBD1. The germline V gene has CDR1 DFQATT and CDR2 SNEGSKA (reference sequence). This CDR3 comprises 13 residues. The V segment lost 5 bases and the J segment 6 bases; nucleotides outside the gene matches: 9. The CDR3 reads CSASQGREAEAFF. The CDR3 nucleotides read TGCAGTGCTTCACAGGGGCGCGAGGCTGAAGCTTTCTTT.

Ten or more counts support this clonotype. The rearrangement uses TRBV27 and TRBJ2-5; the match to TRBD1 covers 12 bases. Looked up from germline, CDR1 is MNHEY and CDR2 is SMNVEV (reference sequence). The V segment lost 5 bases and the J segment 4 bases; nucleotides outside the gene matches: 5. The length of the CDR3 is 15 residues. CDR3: CASSPRDRGRETQYF. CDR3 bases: TGTGCCAGCAGTCCCCGGGACAGGGGGCGAGAGACCCAGTACTTC.

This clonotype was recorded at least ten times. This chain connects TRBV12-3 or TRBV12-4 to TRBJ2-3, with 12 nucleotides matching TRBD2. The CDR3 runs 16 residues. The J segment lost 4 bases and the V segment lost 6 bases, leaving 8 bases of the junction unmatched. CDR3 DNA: TGTGCCAGCAGCGGACTAGCGGGGACCGCAGCAGATACGCAGTATTTT. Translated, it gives CASSGLAGTAADTQYF.